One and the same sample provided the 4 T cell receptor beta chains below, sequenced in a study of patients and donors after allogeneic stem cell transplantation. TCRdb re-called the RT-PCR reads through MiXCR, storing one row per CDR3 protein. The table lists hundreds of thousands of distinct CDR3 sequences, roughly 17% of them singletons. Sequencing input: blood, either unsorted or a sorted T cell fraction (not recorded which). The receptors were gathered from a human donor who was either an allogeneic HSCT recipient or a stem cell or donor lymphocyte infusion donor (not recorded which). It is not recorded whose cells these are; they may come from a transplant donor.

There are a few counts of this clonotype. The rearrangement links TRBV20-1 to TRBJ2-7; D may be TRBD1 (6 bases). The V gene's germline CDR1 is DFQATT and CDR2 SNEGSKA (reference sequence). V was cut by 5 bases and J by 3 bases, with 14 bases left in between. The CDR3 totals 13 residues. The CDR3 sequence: CSAWSGTHYEQYF. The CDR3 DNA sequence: TGCAGTGCTTGGTCCGGGACACACTACGAGCAGTACTTC.

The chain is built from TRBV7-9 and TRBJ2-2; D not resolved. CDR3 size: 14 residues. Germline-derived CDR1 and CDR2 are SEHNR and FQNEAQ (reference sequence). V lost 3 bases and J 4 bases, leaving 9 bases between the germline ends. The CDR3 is CASSFLLGTGELFF. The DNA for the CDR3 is TGTGCCAGCAGCTTCCTTTTGGGCACCGGGGAGCTGTTTTTT.

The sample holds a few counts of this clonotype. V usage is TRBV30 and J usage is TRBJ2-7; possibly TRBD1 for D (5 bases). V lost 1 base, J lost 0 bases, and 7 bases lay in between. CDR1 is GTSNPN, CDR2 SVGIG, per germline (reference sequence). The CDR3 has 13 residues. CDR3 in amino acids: CAWSEQVSYEQYF. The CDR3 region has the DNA TGTGCCTGGAGTGAACAGGTCTCCTACGAGCAGTACTTC.

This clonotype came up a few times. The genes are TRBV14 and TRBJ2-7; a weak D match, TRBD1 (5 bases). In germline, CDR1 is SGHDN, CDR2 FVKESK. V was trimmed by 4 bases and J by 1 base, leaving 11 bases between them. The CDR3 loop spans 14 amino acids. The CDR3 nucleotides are TGTGCCAGCAGCCTTCGACAGTCTTCCTACGAGCAGTACTTC. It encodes CASSLRQSSYEQYF.